The rows below give T cell receptor beta chains drawn from one sample of a study of T cells after yellow fever vaccination. TCRdb independently ran MiXCR on the 5' RACE reads; one entry per CDR3 protein. The sample shows some 100,000 distinct CDR3 sequences, 7.2% of them seen only once. Here the sequenced sample was CD4+ T cells sorted from PBMCs, taken around 45 days after the first yellow fever vaccination. These receptors were obtained from a young man who received the YFV17D yellow fever vaccine. Both conserved end residues are part of each CDR3. A D gene is named only where the DNA matches it firmly. Not every row has a clone size; where given, it reads once, few, many or a size class.

D gene | clone size | J gene | V gene | CDR3 protein | CDR3 DNA
TRBD2 | many | TRBJ2-5 | TRBV29-1 | CSVWGGQETQYF | TGCAGCGTCTGGGGGGGGCAAGAGACCCAGTACTTC
NA | few | TRBJ1-2 | TRBV7-9 | CASSPQVEGYTF | TGTGCCAGCAGCCCACAGGTAGAGGGCTACACCTTC
TRBD1 | many | TRBJ2-2 | TRBV12-3/TRBV12-4 | CASGPGQRTGELFF | TGTGCCAGCGGACCGGGACAGCGCACCGGGGAGCTGTTTTTT
NA | many | TRBJ1-6 | TRBV6-1 | CASSELNTAVGSPLHF | TGTGCCAGCAGTGAATTGAACACAGCGGTGGGTTCACCCCTCCACTTT
TRBD2 | NA | TRBJ2-5 | TRBV4-3 | CASSQVLAGGGTVQETQYF | TGCGCCAGCAGCCAAGTCCTAGCGGGGGGGGGTACCGTCCAAGAGACCCAGTACTTC
TRBD2 | few | TRBJ2-3 | TRBV7-2 | CASTWGGGAGDTQYF | TGTGCCAGCACCTGGGGCGGGGGGGCAGGAGATACGCAGTATTTT
TRBD1 | many | TRBJ2-5 | TRBV10-2 | CASLEAGGVQETQYF | TGCGCCAGCCTAGAGGCAGGGGGAGTCCAAGAGACCCAGTACTTC
NA | many | TRBJ2-2 | TRBV18 | CASSPSGPRNTGELFF | TGTGCCAGCTCACCGTCCGGTCCCAGAAACACCGGGGAGCTGTTTTTT
NA | few | TRBJ2-3 | TRBV6-2/TRBV6-3 | CASNSPFVFGDTQYF | TGTGCCAGCAATTCCCCATTTGTGTTTGGAGATACGCAGTATTTT
TRBD2 | many | TRBJ2-3 | TRBV5-1 | CASRLAGTDTQYF | TGCGCCAGCAGACTAGCGGGGACAGATACGCAGTATTTT
TRBD1 | many | TRBJ1-2 | TRBV5-1 | CASSSTGQRGYGYTF | TGCGCCAGCAGCTCGACGGGACAGCGGGGGTATGGCTACACCTTC
NA | many | TRBJ1-1 | TRBV28 | CASSKQVPTEAFF | TGTGCCAGCAGTAAACAGGTTCCCACTGAAGCTTTCTTT
NA | many | TRBJ2-3 | TRBV15 | CATSGDSSRGSGTDTQYF | TGTGCCACCAGCGGGGATTCGAGCAGGGGATCCGGCACAGATACGCAGTATTTT
NA | many | TRBJ2-5 | TRBV9 | CASSAGGRETQYF | TGTGCCAGCAGCGCCGGAGGGAGAGAGACCCAGTACTTC
TRBD2 | many | TRBJ2-1 | TRBV20-1 | CSARAVAGTPAMGEQFF | TGCAGTGCTAGAGCAGTAGCGGGGACGCCCGCAATGGGTGAGCAGTTCTTC
TRBD2 | few | TRBJ2-1 | TRBV7-2 | CASSRASGGYNEQFF | TGTGCCAGCAGCCGTGCTAGCGGGGGATACAATGAGCAGTTCTTC
NA | few | TRBJ1-5 | TRBV5-1 | CASSLGGVGQPQHF | TGCGCCAGCAGCTTGGGGGGGGTCGGTCAGCCCCAGCATTTT